The T cell receptor beta chain under discussion was sequenced for a study of T cell responses to AZD1222 COVID-19 vaccine. The overall study: The study pooled second doses at about 4 or about 12 weeks.

The CDR3 is 15 amino acids. V shed 0 bases and J shed 1 base, with 7 bases lying between them. Germline V gene lookup returns CDR1 LGHDT and CDR2 YNNKEL (reference sequence). With regard to this clone: The antigen remains unidentified.

Overall study findings and caveats: It was only 6 or 7 AZD1222 recipients who were seropositive at baseline. Regions left unmutated in variants are reportedly the target of nearly half of spike-specific TCRs. Regions 160-218 and 743-854 held dominance among vaccine-associated CD4 TCRs, which spanned spike.

Repertoires were generated with immunoSEQ multiplex PCR, while TCRdb's copy carries only in-frame clones and drops some. The repertoire holds 150,000 to 170,000 clones, with about 88% as singletons. The starting material was peripheral blood, obtained on day 0 of AZD1222 vaccination. The chain recombines TRBV3-1 (or the pseudogene TRBV3-2) with TRBJ1-3, with D unclear. The clonotype originates from an adult in good health. The CDR3 here is CASSQDPTSGNTIYF. CDR3 bases: TGTGCCAGCAGCCAAGATCCCACTTCTGGAAACACCATATATTTT.